This T cell receptor beta chain is from a study of monozygotic twins with inflammatory bowel disease. The quantity of total RNA per TCR library was 3500 ng. TCRdb re-called the 5' RACE reads and shows each CDR3 protein once, DNA omitted. The table for this sample gives about 380,000 distinct CDR3 sequences. CDR3 size: 13 residues. Looked up from germline, CDR1 is SGHTA and CDR2 is FQGTGA. This clonotype was obtained from a human donor with ulcerative colitis or Crohn's disease, or a healthy co-twin of an affected twin (not recorded which). The V and J genes are TRBV7-3 and TRBJ2-5. Sequencing used blood. The CDR3 sequence is CASSSSDVETQYF.